Following are 22 T cell receptor beta chains from one sample sequenced in a study of T cells in Graves' hyperthyroidism and ophthalmopathy. From RNA transcripts, TCR beta CDR3 regions were amplified. The HTBI primer set was used in a first-round RT-PCR of the TCR CDR3. TCRdb itself ran the multiplex PCR reads through MiXCR, one entry per CDR3 protein. The repertoire holds some 200,000 distinct CDR3 sequences, with 17% as singletons. The specimen was blood. The receptors were gathered from a man aged 45 to 65 with Graves' hyperthyroidism.

This rearrangement joins TRBV20-1 to TRBJ2-7, with D perhaps given as TRBD1 or TRBD2 (5 bases each). V was cut by 3 bases and J by 7 bases, with 19 bases left in between. This CDR3 comprises 14 residues. Germline loops: CDR1 DFQATT, CDR2 SNEGSKA (reference sequence). The CDR3 sequence is CSASWGNEMREQYF. Written as DNA, the CDR3 is TGCAGTGCTAGTTGGGGGAACGAGATGAGGGAGCAGTACTTC.

This clonotype was detected ten times or more. The rearrangement links TRBV7-2 to TRBJ2-5, with D unresolved. V gave up 2 bases and J gave up 5 bases, with 9 bases separating them. This CDR3 is 13 amino acids long. Germline V gene data show CDR1 as SGHTA and CDR2 as FQGNSA. The CDR3 bases are TGTGCCAGCAGCTTATCGAATAGGGAGACCCAGTACTTC. Translation: CASSLSNRETQYF.

Ten or more counts support this clonotype. V usage is TRBV7-2 and J usage is TRBJ2-1, with 7 bases that match TRBD1. V lost 5 bases and J lost 8; bases outside the gene matches: 9. CDR3 length: 14 amino acids. Germline V gene sequence: CDR1 SGHTA, CDR2 FQGNSA. CDR3 region: CASSPNRGGDEQFF. DNA for the CDR3: TGTGCCAGCAGCCCAAACAGGGGTGGCGATGAGCAGTTCTTC.

This clonotype was found a few times. The gene calls are TRBV5-1 and TRBJ2-7, with 14 bases lining up with TRBD2. The CDR3 has 16 residues. Germline CDR1 SGHRS, CDR2 YFSETQ. The junction had 6 bases not matched to a gene; V was cut back by 5 bases and J by 2 bases. CDR3 residues: CASRTSGRALAYEQYF. As DNA, the CDR3 is TGCGCCAGCAGGACTAGCGGGAGGGCCTTAGCCTACGAGCAGTACTTC.

V is TRBV11-2 and J is TRBJ2-2; a weak D match, TRBD2 (6 bases). With 8 bases removed from V and 7 bases from J, the gap between germline ends came to 17 bases. Per the germline V gene, CDR1 is SGHAT and CDR2 is FQNNGV. The CDR3 covers 14 residues. This CDR3 reads CASFTGREYGELFF. In DNA form, the CDR3 reads TGTGCCAGCTTCACCGGGAGAGAATACGGGGAGCTGTTTTTT.

This clonotype was detected many times. A read error may produce the germline difference seen at one junction end. The chain's CDR3 is CASSTGQGAYEQYF. The CDR3 coding sequence is TGTGCCAGCTCAACGGGACAGGGGGCTTACGAGCAGTACTTC. The chain links TRBV5-1 to TRBJ2-7, with TRBD1 matching over 12 bases. Per germline, CDR1 SGHRS and CDR2 YFSETQ. CDR3 length equals 14 residues.

This chain uses TRBV19 with TRBJ1-5; 10 nucleotides align to TRBD1. CDR3 length equals 15 residues. The germline gives CDR1 LNHDA, CDR2 SQIVND (reference sequence). V lost 5 bases, J lost 6 bases, and 7 bases stayed unmatched. In nucleotides, the CDR3 is TGTGCCAGTAGTGTGACAGGGGGCGCGGGTCAGCCCCAGCATTTT. Translated, it gives CASSVTGGAGQPQHF.

There are a few counts of this clonotype. The chain is built from TRBV4-1 and TRBJ2-2; tentative D call: TRBD1 (5 bases). CDR3 size: 15 residues. Deletions cut 4 bases from V and 7 bases from J, with 16 bases between. Germline-derived CDR1 and CDR2 are MGHRA and YSYEKL. CDR3 loop: CASSPWTRIGGELFF. CDR3 coding DNA: TGCGCCAGCAGCCCCTGGACAAGAATAGGCGGGGAGCTGTTTTTT.

The CDR3 DNA reads as TGTGCCAGCAGCTTCCGACCCCTCGGAGGGGAAAAACTGTTTTTT. This codes for CASSFRPLGGEKLFF. The V and J genes are TRBV11-2 and TRBJ1-4; D is unresolved. CDR3 length: 15 residues. The V gene lost 3 bases and the J gene lost 8 bases, with 16 bases spanning the gap. CDR1 is SGHAT, CDR2 FQNNGV, per germline.

The chain is built from TRBV11-2 and TRBJ2-7, with D maybe TRBD2 (7 bases). The CDR3 spans 13 residues. The V gene lost 7 bases and the J gene lost 5 bases, with 15 bases spanning the gap. Germline V gene data show CDR1 as SGHAT and CDR2 as FQNNGV. CDR3 protein: CASMAGGLDEQYF. The CDR3 DNA sequence: TGTGCCAGCATGGCCGGGGGGCTCGACGAGCAGTACTTC. The variable domain in full, with the rest retrieved from reference TRBV11-2 and TRBJ2-7, is EAGVAQSPRYKIIEKRQSVAFWCNPISGHATLYWYQQILGQGPKLLIQFQNNGVVDDSQLPKDRFSAERLKGVDSTLKIQPAKLEDSAVYLCASMAGGLDEQYFGPGTRLTVT.

A word on this clonotype: A junction end diverges from the germline sequence, so it may reflect a read error. The rearrangement uses TRBV5-1 and TRBJ2-7, with 7 bases that match TRBD2. This CDR3 has 14 residues. Germline lookup yields CDR1 SGHRS and CDR2 YFSETQ. The CDR3 DNA reads as TGTGCCAGCAGCACGCGGGAGTACGGGCACGAGCAGTACTTC. Protein: CASSTREYGHEQYF.

With respect to this clonotype: A single base separates this from a much larger clone, so it may be a read error. This sequence joins TRBV30 and TRBJ1-3, with 7 bases that match TRBD1. Germline V CDR1 and CDR2: GTSNPN, SVGIG (reference sequence). CDR3 length: 13 amino acids. The CDR3 sequence is CAWGTGAGDTIYF. CDR3 DNA: TGTGCCTGGGGAACAGGGGCTGGAGACACCATATATTTT.

This clonotype has just a few counts. V usage is TRBV27 and J usage is TRBJ2-3; perhaps TRBD2 as D (6 bases). This CDR3 has 14 residues. CDR1 MNHEY and CDR2 SMNVEV come from the germline V gene (reference sequence). V was pared by 3 bases and J by 4 bases, with 11 bases between. CDR3 coding DNA: TGTGCCAGCAGTTTGCGGGGATCCCCAGATACGCAGTATTTT. Amino acids: CASSLRGSPDTQYF.

This clonotype was recorded a few times. The genes are TRBV20-1 and TRBJ2-2; D uncertain. The CDR3 sequence is 14 residues long. V dropped 4 bases and J dropped 0 bases, with 9 bases sitting between them. Per germline, CDR1 DFQATT and CDR2 SNEGSKA (reference sequence). The CDR3 loop is CSAKSGSNTGELFF. CDR3 in DNA: TGCAGTGCTAAATCCGGGTCGAACACCGGGGAGCTGTTTTTT.

The V and J genes are TRBV27 and TRBJ2-1, with TRBD2 as a possible D gene (6 bases). The CDR3 consists of 13 residues. CDR1 is MNHEY, CDR2 SMNVEV, per germline (reference sequence). The germline V and J ends were trimmed by 4 bases and 8 bases, with 12 bases remaining between them. The CDR3 DNA is TGTGCCAGCAGTTCGGGAGTAAGAGATGAGCAGTTCTTC. Translation: CASSSGVRDEQFF.

V gene TRBV5-5 combines with J gene TRBJ2-2; D possibly uses TRBD1 or TRBD2 (6 bases each). CDR1 is SGHKS and CDR2 is YYEKEE in the germline V gene (reference sequence). V was shortened by 0 bases and J by 1 base, with 25 bases between the two germline ends. The CDR3 loop spans 21 amino acids. The CDR3: CASSLGGRGTRGRLNTGELFF. Here the CDR3 DNA reads TGTGCCAGCAGCTTGGGGGGTCGAGGGACACGGGGGAGATTGAACACCGGGGAGCTGTTTTTT.

This clonotype has ten or more counts. The chain combines TRBV10-2 with TRBJ2-7, with D maybe TRBD1 (6 bases). The length of the CDR3 is 10 residues. CDR1 WSHSY and CDR2 SAAADI come from the germline V gene. Trimming removed 7 bases from V and 12 bases from J, with 13 bases in between. The CDR3 coding sequence is TGCGCCAGCATGGGCCAGGGGCTGTACTTC. Translation gives CASMGQGLYF.

This clonotype was observed at least ten times. The gene calls are TRBV2 and TRBJ2-1; TRBD1 matches at 7 bases. J lost 7 bases, V lost 5 bases, and 5 bases had no gene match. The CDR3 is 13 residues long. CDR1 is SNHLY and CDR2 is FYNNEI in the germline V gene. The CDR3 DNA is TGTGCCAGCAGTACGGGACAGTCTAATGAGCAGTTCTTC. Translated, it gives CASSTGQSNEQFF.

This chain links TRBV20-1 with TRBJ2-7; 9 bases agree with TRBD1. Germline assignment: CDR1 DFQATT and CDR2 SNEGSKA (reference sequence). The CDR3 sequence is 13 residues long. J lost 2 bases, V lost 5 bases, and 4 bases had no gene match. The CDR3 reads CSAWDREPYEQYF. The CDR3, as DNA: TGCAGTGCTTGGGACAGGGAGCCCTACGAGCAGTACTTC.

This clonotype was observed a single time. Written as DNA, the CDR3 is TGTGCCAGCAGTCGGCAGCAGGAGGTGCTCTCCCTCAACTCCTACAATGAGCAGTTCTTC. It is translated as CASSRQQEVLSLNSYNEQFF. V usage is TRBV6-2 or TRBV6-3 and J usage is TRBJ2-1; D possibly corresponds to TRBD2 (5 bases). CDR3 size: 20 residues. Looked up from germline, CDR1 is MNHEY and CDR2 is SVGEGT. Trimming left V 5 bases short and J 0 bases short, with 26 bases between.

The rearrangement joins TRBV4-3 to TRBJ1-6; weak D call: TRBD1 (6 bases). Germline V gene data show CDR1 as LGHNA and CDR2 as YSLEER. The CDR3 length is 16 residues. The V end was cut by 0 bases, the J end by 10 bases, with 16 bases between. CDR3 nucleotide sequence: TGCGCCAGCAGCCAAGAGGACAGCCCCGGTAGCTCACCCCTCCACTTT. Protein product: CASSQEDSPGSSPLHF.

This clonotype was seen a handful of times. A read error may explain this, as a much larger clone is one base away. The gene calls are TRBV7-2 and TRBJ2-5; D perhaps matches TRBD1 (6 bases). Per germline, CDR1 SGHTA and CDR2 FQGNSA. The CDR3 extends over 15 amino acids. CDR3 sequence: CVSSQEQGGRETQYF. CDR3 in DNA: TGTGTCAGCAGCCAGGAACAGGGCGGGCGAGAGACCCAGTACTTC. Complete variable domain (other parts from reference TRBV7-2 and TRBJ2-5): GAGVSQSPSNKVTEKGKDVELRCDPISGHTALYWYRQSLGQGLEFLIYFQGNSAPDKSGLPSDRFSAERTGGSVSTLTIQRTQQEDSAVYLCVSSQEQGGRETQYFGPGTRLLVL.